These 31 T cell receptor beta chains came from one sample sequenced in a study of T cell repertoires in cytomegalovirus infection. TCRdb re-called the reads through MiXCR, storing one row per CDR3 protein. The sample comprises 500,000 or so distinct CDR3 sequences, about 15% of which are singletons, and roughly 25% rests with the top ten. Sequenced material: CD8+ T cells from PBMCs. Receptors were obtained from a human donor in good health (CMV status not recorded). Some clones in this sample may be carry-over from other donors' samples.

This clonotype was detected only a few times. The chain joins TRBV27 to TRBJ1-2; D may be TRBD1 (5 bases). The CDR3 has 17 residues. Germline loops: CDR1 MNHEY, CDR2 SMNVEV (reference sequence). The V and J ends lost 3 bases and 0 bases respectively, with 17 bases between them. The CDR3 loop reads CASSFHPSGRSNYGYTF. As DNA, the CDR3 is TGTGCCAGCAGTTTCCACCCCTCGGGACGGTCTAACTATGGCTACACCTTC.

This clonotype was recorded a few times. The chain carries TRBV9 and TRBJ1-2; D is ambiguous. CDR1 and CDR2 from the germline V gene are SGDLS and YYNGEE. The CDR3 runs 14 residues. V was trimmed by 0 bases and J by 2 bases, leaving 8 bases between them. The CDR3 DNA follows: TGTGCCAGCAGCGTAGGGGGAGAGAACTATGGCTACACCTTC. Residues: CASSVGGENYGYTF.

This clonotype was observed a few times. The gene calls are TRBV25-1 and TRBJ2-1; 12 bases fit TRBD2. This CDR3 spans 18 amino acids. After removal of 2 bases from V and 4 bases from J, the junction contained 9 bases not matched to a gene. Looked up from germline, CDR1 is MGHDK and CDR2 is SYGVNS. The CDR3: CASSELAGGPEGYNEQFF. The CDR3 region has the DNA TGTGCCAGCAGTGAACTAGCGGGAGGGCCGGAGGGTTACAATGAGCAGTTCTTC.

The chain couples TRBV9 to TRBJ2-6, with a tentative D call TRBD2 (7 bases). V lost 4 bases to trimming and J lost 1 base, with 15 bases between them. CDR3 length: 17 residues. Germline V CDR1 and CDR2: SGDLS, YYNGEE. The CDR3 nucleotides read TGTGCCAGCAGCCCCCCGGGGAGGGGGTCTGGGGCCAACGTCCTGACTTTC. As protein: CASSPPGRGSGANVLTF. The whole variable domain, filled in from reference TRBV9 and TRBJ2-6, reads DSGVTQTPKHLITATGQRVTLRCSPRSGDLSVYWYQQSLDQGLQFLIQYYNGEERAKGNILERFSAQQFPDLHSELNLSSLELGDSALYFCASSPPGRGSGANVLTFGAGSRLTVL.

V gene TRBV25-1 combines with J gene TRBJ2-3; D is possibly TRBD1 (5 bases). CDR1 is MGHDK and CDR2 is SYGVNS in the germline V gene. Trimming stripped 0 bases from V and 4 bases from J, with 8 bases between. This CDR3 has 14 amino acids. CDR3 sequence reads: CASSEYRGSDTQYF. CDR3 nucleotides: TGTGCCAGCAGTGAATATAGGGGCTCAGATACGCAGTATTTT.

This clonotype has a count of ten or more. The rearrangement links TRBV11-2 to TRBJ2-2; no reliable D call. Germline V gene lookup returns CDR1 SGHAT and CDR2 FQNNGV. The CDR3 runs 12 residues. V was pared by 5 bases and J by 6 bases, with 7 bases between. In DNA, the CDR3 is TGTGCCAGCAGCCGGACGTCCGGGGAGCTGTTTTTT. Translation gives CASSRTSGELFF. Full variable domain (outside the CDR3, taken from reference TRBV11-2 and TRBJ2-2): EAGVAQSPRYKIIEKRQSVAFWCNPISGHATLYWYQQILGQGPKLLIQFQNNGVVDDSQLPKDRFSAERLKGVDSTLKIQPAKLEDSAVYLCASSRTSGELFFGEGSRLTVL.

On this clonotype: The junction departs from the called germline gene at one end, perhaps through a read error. The genes are TRBV12-3 or TRBV12-4 and TRBJ1-4; D gene uncertain. The CDR3 has 14 residues. DNA of the CDR3: TGTGCCAACAGTTCCTTCAGCAGCAATGAAAAACTGTTTTTT. Translating gives CANSSFSSNEKLFF.

This clonotype has a handful of counts. This chain links TRBV5-4 with TRBJ1-3; D ambiguous. The CDR3 is made up of 14 amino acids. Germline-derived CDR1 and CDR2 are SGHNT and YYREEE (reference sequence). The V end lost 0 bases, the J end lost 4 bases, and 8 bases lay between the germline ends. In DNA, the CDR3 is TGTGCCAGCAGCTTGGAGGTAGAAGGAAACACCATATATTTT. Translating it yields CASSLEVEGNTIYF.

This clonotype was observed at least ten times. The chain is built from TRBV7-9 and TRBJ1-5; tentatively, D is TRBD1 (5 bases). Trimming left V 2 bases short and J 0 bases short, with 8 bases between. Germline values: CDR1 SEHNR, CDR2 FQNEAQ (reference sequence). This CDR3 is built from 15 residues. The CDR3 DNA reads as TGTGCCAGCAGCTTACTAGGGGATAGCAATCAGCCCCAGCATTTT. Translation: CASSLLGDSNQPQHF.

This clonotype was observed a few times. This chain connects TRBV27 to TRBJ2-1, with 8 bases lining up with TRBD2. V trimming: 4 bases; J trimming: 3 bases; junction bases outside the gene matches: 8. CDR1 MNHEY and CDR2 SMNVEV come from the germline V gene (reference sequence). CDR3 size: 16 residues. CDR3 coding DNA: TGTGCCAGCAGTTCCTCCGGGGGGGCCCTCTACAATGAGCAGTTCTTC. Translation gives CASSSSGGALYNEQFF.

Comments on this clonotype: An end of the junction does not agree with germline; a read error may underlie this. The chain couples TRBV7-9 to TRBJ2-1; 10 nucleotides align to TRBD2. This CDR3 is 16 amino acids long. Germline assignment: CDR1 SEHNR and CDR2 FQNEAQ (reference sequence). The CDR3 nucleotides are TGTGCAAGCAGCTTACAGGGAGCGGGAGGGTTGAATGAGAAGTTCTTC. Its protein is CASSLQGAGGLNEKFF.

The chain employs TRBV9 and TRBJ1-2; TRBD1 is a possible D gene (5 bases). CDR3 length: 14 amino acids. Germline loops: CDR1 SGDLS, CDR2 YYNGEE. V was pared by 3 bases and J by 0 bases, with 9 bases between. The CDR3 sequence: CASSEWDSNYGYTF. In nucleotides, the CDR3 is TGTGCCAGCAGCGAGTGGGACTCTAACTATGGCTACACCTTC.

This clonotype was detected ten times or more. The chain uses TRBV12-3 or TRBV12-4 and TRBJ1-2; the D is unclear. The ends were cut back, 7 bases at V and 7 bases at J, with 13 bases in the middle. The CDR3 runs 12 residues. The CDR3 reads CASKAAPSGYTF. The CDR3 nucleotides read TGTGCCAGCAAGGCAGCCCCTAGTGGCTACACCTTC.

In this sample, this clonotype turned up once. The chain carries TRBV25-1 and TRBJ1-2, with D unresolved. Between the trimmed V and J ends, which lost 3 bases and 4 bases, there was a span of 9 bases. The germline V gene has CDR1 MGHDK and CDR2 SYGVNS. The CDR3 loop spans 13 amino acids. The DNA of the CDR3 is TGTGCCAGCAGTGATACGATCTTCTATGGCTACACCTTC. Translating gives CASSDTIFYGYTF.

This clonotype was counted at least ten times. The chain uses TRBV6-5 and TRBJ1-5, with a weak D call TRBD1 (6 bases). Germline V gene data show CDR1 as MNHEY and CDR2 as SVGAGI. V lost 4 bases to trimming and J lost 0 bases, with 10 bases between them. The CDR3 runs 15 residues. The CDR3 sequence is CASSSYRDSNQPQHF. The CDR3 DNA sequence: TGTGCCAGCAGTTCCTACAGGGATAGCAATCAGCCCCAGCATTTT.

The chain combines TRBV7-9 with TRBJ2-3; TRBD2 matches 11 bases. This CDR3 has 18 amino acids. Germline trimming cut 2 bases from V and 0 bases from J; bases unmatched to any gene: 7. The germline V gene has CDR1 SEHNR and CDR2 FQNEAQ (reference sequence). The CDR3 is CASSLWASGGSSTDTQYF. The CDR3 DNA is TGTGCCAGCAGCTTATGGGCTAGCGGGGGGTCTAGCACAGATACGCAGTATTTT. The full variable domain, completed using reference TRBV7-9 and TRBJ2-3, is DTGVSQNPRHKITKRGQNVTFRCDPISEHNRLYWYRQTLGQGPEFLTYFQNEAQLEKSRLLSDRFSAERPKGSFSTLEIQRTEQGDSAMYLCASSLWASGGSSTDTQYFGPGTRLTVL.

The V and J genes are TRBV10-3 and TRBJ2-1; D unresolved. The germline V gene has CDR1 ENHRY and CDR2 SYGVKD. Trimming stripped 3 bases from V and 6 bases from J, with 3 bases between. The CDR3 has 11 amino acids. CDR3 sequence (DNA): TGTGCCATCAGTGATGGCAATGAGCAGTTCTTC. This codes for CAISDGNEQFF.

V gene TRBV30 combines with J gene TRBJ2-7; D possibly corresponds to TRBD1 (6 bases). The CDR3 has 12 residues. CDR1 is GTSNPN, CDR2 SVGIG, per germline (reference sequence). V was shortened by 0 bases and J by 6 bases, with 9 bases between the two germline ends. CDR3 bases: TGTGCCTGGAGTGTACAGGGAGTCGAGCAGTACTTC. It is translated as CAWSVQGVEQYF.

In the case of this clonotype: As the CDR3 is not closed by the conserved phenylalanine or tryptophan, this likely results from a read error. The chain is built from TRBV19 and TRBJ2-5; D uncertain. V dropped 1 base and J dropped 2 bases, with 8 bases sitting between them. This CDR3 has 14 residues. Germline V gene lookup returns CDR1 LNHDA and CDR2 SQIVND (reference sequence). CDR3 sequence (DNA): TGTGCCAGTAGTATAGCCAACCAACAAGAGACCCAGTACTTA. Its protein product is CASSIANQQETQYL.

V gene TRBV19 combines with J gene TRBJ2-2, with 10 nucleotides matching TRBD1. The CDR3 sequence is 15 residues long. Germline lookup yields CDR1 LNHDA and CDR2 SQIVND (reference sequence). After removal of 1 base from V and 6 bases from J, the junction contained 2 bases not matched to a gene. For the CDR3, the DNA is TGTGCCAGTAGTATAGGGGACAGGGGTGCCGGGGAGCTGTTTTTT. It codes for CASSIGDRGAGELFF. The full variable domain, its missing parts supplied by reference TRBV19 and TRBJ2-2, is DGGITQSPKYLFRKEGQNVTLSCEQNLNHDAMYWYRQDPGQGLRLIYYSQIVNDFQKGDIAEGYSVSREKKESFPLTVTSAQKNPTAFYLCASSIGDRGAGELFFGEGSRLTVL.

At least ten counts were recorded for this clonotype. The chain joins TRBV7-3 to TRBJ2-3; TRBD2 agrees at 7 bases. Germline CDR1 is SGHTA and CDR2 is FQGTGA. With V trimmed by 7 bases and J by 5 bases, 6 bases remained unmatched. The CDR3 is made up of 13 amino acids. The DNA of the CDR3 is TGTGCCAGCAACGGACTAGTTCAAGATACGCAGTATTTT. Translation gives CASNGLVQDTQYF. Full variable domain (remainder filled in from reference TRBV7-3 and TRBJ2-3): GAGVSQTPSNKVTEKGKYVELRCDPISGHTALYWYRQSLGQGPEFLIYFQGTGAADDSGLPNDRFFAVRPEGSVSTLKIQRTERGDSAVYLCASNGLVQDTQYFGPGTRLTVL.

The sample holds a few counts of this clonotype. V is TRBV14 and J is TRBJ2-7; D possibly corresponds to TRBD2 (5 bases). This CDR3 has 15 residues. V dropped 1 base and J dropped 0 bases, with 10 bases sitting between them. Germline CDR1 and CDR2: SGHDN and FVKESK. The CDR3 DNA reads as TGTGCCAGCAGCCAAGGAATGGAGGCCTCCTACGAGCAGTACTTC. Translated, it gives CASSQGMEASYEQYF. Full variable domain (missing parts from reference TRBV14 and TRBJ2-7): EAGVTQFPSHSVIEKGQTVTLRCDPISGHDNLYWYRRVMGKEIKFLLHFVKESKQDESGMPNNRFLAERTGGTYSTLKVQPAELEDSGVYFCASSQGMEASYEQYFGPGTRLTVT.

This clonotype was counted at least ten times. This chain connects TRBV12-3 or TRBV12-4 to TRBJ1-4; the match to TRBD1 covers 8 bases. This CDR3 comprises 15 residues. The junction had 8 bases not matched to a gene; V was cut back by 4 bases and J by 7 bases. Here the CDR3 DNA reads TGTGCCAGCAGTTCACGACAGGGGATGGGTGAAAAACTGTTTTTT. This translates into CASSSRQGMGEKLFF.

The chain is built from TRBV6-5 and TRBJ2-7; no clear D gene. Trimming took 0 bases from V and 3 from J, leaving 9 bases between them. The CDR3 spans 14 residues. CDR1 and CDR2 from the germline V gene are MNHEY and SVGAGI. This CDR3 reads CASSYSIQFYEQYF. As DNA, the CDR3 is TGTGCCAGCAGTTACTCAATACAGTTCTACGAGCAGTACTTC.

V usage is TRBV13 and J usage is TRBJ2-7; 8 bases agree with TRBD1. The CDR3 runs 14 residues. Germline CDR1 PRHDT, CDR2 FYEKMQ (reference sequence). V lost 8 bases and J lost 6; bases outside the gene matches: 12. The CDR3 reads CASGQDRAIGEQYF. For the CDR3, the DNA is TGTGCCAGCGGCCAGGACAGGGCCATTGGCGAGCAGTACTTC.

The chain is built from TRBV29-1 and TRBJ2-1; tentatively, D is TRBD1 (5 bases). Germline V gene lookup returns CDR1 SQVTM and CDR2 ANQGSEA. This CDR3 has 12 amino acids. The germline V and J ends were trimmed by 3 bases and 9 bases, with 12 bases remaining between them. CDR3 amino acids: CSVEGDSAEQFF. In nucleotides, the CDR3 is TGCAGCGTTGAGGGCGACAGTGCTGAGCAGTTCTTC.

This clonotype was detected ten times or more. The chain employs TRBV11-1 and TRBJ2-1; D may be TRBD1 (6 bases). V was cut by 0 bases and J by 5 bases, with 11 bases left in between. The CDR3 is made up of 15 amino acids. Germline CDR1 and CDR2: SGHAT and FQDESV (reference sequence). The CDR3 spells CASSLAGASHNEQFF. CDR3 sequence (DNA): TGTGCCAGCAGCTTAGCGGGGGCTAGCCACAATGAGCAGTTCTTC.

This clonotype was detected many times. This chain links TRBV15 with TRBJ2-1; 7 bases align to TRBD1. The ends lost 3 bases at V and 10 bases at J; junction bases unmatched: 6. The CDR3 spans 13 residues. The germline gives CDR1 LNHNV, CDR2 YYDKDF (reference sequence). In nucleotides, the CDR3 is TGTGCCACCAGCAGGACTCGGGACAGAGAGCAGTTCTTC. It encodes CATSRTRDREQFF.

There are a few counts of this clonotype. This chain uses TRBV7-9 with TRBJ1-6, with 8 bases aligning to TRBD1. Germline V gives CDR1 SEHNR, CDR2 FQNEAQ (reference sequence). The CDR3 covers 15 residues. J was trimmed by 7 bases and V by 5 bases; bases with no gene match: 7. CDR3 coding DNA: TGTGCCAGCAGCCCGACAGGGGAAAACAATTCACCCCTCCACTTT. It translates to CASSPTGENNSPLHF.

This clonotype was counted at least ten times. J is TRBJ1-1 and V is TRBV7-9, with 9 bases that match TRBD1. V lost 3 bases and J lost 7; bases outside the gene matches: 6. Germline V gives CDR1 SEHNR, CDR2 FQNEAQ (reference sequence). The CDR3 loop spans 14 amino acids. The CDR3 spells CASSLVDRGFEAFF. The CDR3 coding sequence is TGTGCCAGCAGCTTGGTGGACAGGGGTTTTGAAGCTTTCTTT.

This clonotype was counted between two and nine times. The V and J genes are TRBV5-1 and TRBJ2-5; D tentatively fits TRBD1 or TRBD2 (6 bases each). The CDR3 has 15 amino acids. Germline CDR1 SGHRS, CDR2 YFSETQ. V was cut by 0 bases and J by 3 bases, with 12 bases left in between. The CDR3, as DNA: TGCGCCAGCAGCTTGGTAGCGGCAGGGGAAGAGACCCAGTACTTC. Translation gives CASSLVAAGEETQYF.